The clone carrying this T cell receptor (beta chain) was seen only a few times. The germline V gene encodes CDR1 MGHRA and CDR2 YSYEKL. There are 12 residues in the CDR3. V was pared by 2 bases and J by 6 bases, with 5 bases between. A library of TCRbeta sequences, prepared with unique molecular identifiers, was generated. TCRdb analysed the PCR reads with MiXCR anew, one entry per CDR3 protein. The table lists around 360,000 distinct CDR3 sequences, around a tenth of them singletons. The data are from a study of T-cell reconstitution after alpha-beta-depleted transplantation in children. The V and J genes are TRBV4-1 and TRBJ1-5, with D uncertain. Sequencing used PBMCs from the stem cell graft donor, obtained from the stem cell graft. The sequence was collected from a human donor who donated a stem cell graft to a child with acute lymphoblastic leukemia. In DNA, the CDR3 is TGCGCCAGCAGCCAATTGGGTCAGCCCCAGCATTTT. Translated: CASSQLGQPQHF.